This T cell receptor (beta chain) came from a study of PD-L1 blockade in urothelial cancer (dated by TCRdb to about 2017). Context from the whole study: About nine tenths of the roughly 29 patients were males with bladder-origin urothelial cancer, and 18 of 29 reported a prior smoking history. Blood samples were analyzed at two time points: 3 weeks after treatment start (second dose) and 6 weeks after treatment start. An exploratory multi-omic analysis was conducted of the somatic, immune and clinical correlates of response to PD-L1 blockade with atezolizumab in urothelial cancer. Durable clinical benefit was defined as a progression-free survival longer than 6 months, and TCR features were additionally tested against progression-free survival and overall survival. An ECOG performance status of 0 or 1 was recorded for the patients, and 0 to 3 prior chemotherapy regimens had been received by the patients. Pretreatment tumor samples, along with matched peripheral blood serially collected before and after atezolizumab treatment, were subjected to TCR sequencing. Whole exome sequencing and RNA sequencing of pretreatment tumors were performed alongside TCR sequencing in the same patients. Durable clinical benefit was achieved by nine patients but not by the remaining 20. A median of roughly 140,000 T cells and fewer than 85,000 unique TCRs was obtained from blood samples, and a median clonality of roughly 0.082 was observed. Pretreatment blood TCR-seq was available for about 28 patients, at least one posttreatment blood collection was obtained for about 24 patients, and tumor TCR-seq was available for about 24 patients.

The germline ends are 12 bases apart after V is trimmed by 0 bases and J by 0 bases. The cysteine opens and the phenylalanine closes a CDR3 of 16 amino acids. The read is trimmed to its CDR3 DNA, 48 bases read in frame from base 1. CDR1 SGHNT and CDR2 YYREEE were looked up in the germline V gene (reference sequence). Taken with the paper, the label for time point translates to: pretreatment peripheral blood. The Qiagen DNeasy Blood extraction kit was used to purify genomic DNA from total PBMCs and from tumor samples. PBMCs were collected pretreatment and during treatment, and were isolated and stored as previously described. A note on this clone: Its antigen has not been determined. Base quality data are lacking; no much larger clone is found one base away.

Overall results and qualifications from the work: Because the sample size was small (n ≈ 27) and many exploratory analyses were performed, the results are intended to be hypothesis-generating. Improved progression-free and overall survival was associated with having pretreatment peripheral blood TCR clonality below the median. At 3 weeks after the start of treatment, tumor-associated TCR clones in peripheral blood had expanded more in patients with durable benefit (n of about 20, p = 0.022).

Synthetic TCR analog templates were spiked into each PCR so that absolute template abundance could be estimated from read counts. The immunoSEQ assay used bias-controlled V and J gene primers to amplify TCRbeta CDR3 regions from genomic DNA. Sequencing of rearranged TCRbeta segments was performed at approximately 20X coverage. Turning to the authors' computational methods: Sequencing errors were corrected by clustering and CDR3s were annotated against IMGT to assign V, D and J genes. Downstream analyses used only productive TCRbeta rearrangements, leaving out any out-of-frame or stop-codon sequences. Clonality was computed as one minus Shannon entropy normalized by the log of the number of unique productive sequences. Fisher's exact test with Benjamini-Hochberg correction, at a threshold of adjusted p below 0.01, was used to find clones that differed between time points or between blood and tumor. As stored in TCRdb, this immuneACCESS dataset retains in-frame rearrangements with V and J assigned. A fraction of the clones does not appear; measured against another copy, unresolved V genes explain less than half of the discrepancy, and the remainder lacks a known reason. The V and J calls and clone size were taken over from that table, and D and trimming were inferred from the DNA. This sample gives 40,000 to 55,000 clones in total; more than 70% of them show up just once. Roughly 25% of the sample is in the top ten clones.

Recombination connected TRBV5-4 to TRBJ1-1; TRBD1 could be the D gene, as 5 bases match. This clonotype was sampled from a donor aged 40 or over with urothelial cancer. The starting material was PBMCs, obtained around atezolizumab (anti-PD-L1) treatment. In nucleotide form, the sequence is TGTGCCAGCAGCTTGGCGCAGGGCCGAATGAACACTGAAGCTTTCTTT. Its protein is CASSLAQGRMNTEAFF.